The rows below give T cell receptor beta chains drawn from one sample of a study of T cell responses to AZD1222 COVID-19 vaccine. TCRdb's copy holds only in-frame clones and misses some; the assay was immunoSEQ multiplex PCR. The repertoire holds about 100,000 clones, with approximately 90% as singletons. The sequencing used peripheral blood, collected on day 0 of AZD1222 vaccination. The receptor source for this set is an adult in good health. CDR3s include the opening cysteine and the closing phenylalanine or tryptophan. A D gene is named only where the DNA matches it firmly. A row's size may be missing; if present it is once, few, many or a size class.

CDR3,DNA,J,size,V,D
CASSRRGPSGVNMNTEAFF,TGCGCCAGCAGCCGTCGAGGGCCGTCAGGGGTTAACATGAACACTGAAGCTTTCTTT,TRBJ1-1,-,TRBV5-1,-
CASTPNTEAFF,TGTGCCAGCACGCCGAACACTGAAGCTTTCTTT,TRBJ1-1,few,TRBV2,-
CAWSFALTSGSADTQYF,TGTGCCTGGAGTTTCGCGTTGACTAGCGGGAGCGCAGATACGCAGTATTTT,TRBJ2-3,-,TRBV30,TRBD2
CASSRGPDTEAFF,TGTGCCAGCAGCAGGGGGCCGGACACTGAAGCTTTCTTT,TRBJ1-1,-,TRBV2,TRBD1
CASTKRRVQETQYF,TGTGCCAGCACCAAACGGAGGGTACAAGAGACCCAGTACTTC,TRBJ2-5,few,TRBV28,-
CASSGAGSNQPQHF,TGTGCCAGTAGTGGGGCAGGGTCCAATCAGCCCCAGCATTTT,TRBJ1-5,-,TRBV19,-
CASSLGLAVTYEQYF,TGTGCCAGCAGTTTAGGGCTAGCGGTTACCTACGAGCAGTACTTC,TRBJ2-7,-,TRBV28,TRBD2
CASSPEGSSYNSPLHF,TGCGCCAGCAGCCCAGAAGGGAGCTCCTATAATTCACCCCTCCACTTT,TRBJ1-6,-,TRBV5-1,-
CASSYLSTRGYTF,TGTGCCAGCAGTTATTTAAGCACACGTGGCTACACCTTC,TRBJ1-2,-,TRBV12-3/TRBV12-4,-
CASSQVSGDGYTF,TGCGCCAGCAGCCAAGTGTCAGGGGATGGCTACACCTTC,TRBJ1-2,-,TRBV4-1,-
CASSPRDKDYQPQHF,TGTGCCAGCTCACCCCGGGACAAGGATTATCAGCCCCAGCATTTT,TRBJ1-5,few,TRBV18,-
CASWIGPYEQYF,TGTGCCAGCTGGATCGGCCCCTACGAGCAGTACTTC,TRBJ2-7,-,TRBV2,-
CASSASGTSRNEQFF,TGTGCCAGCAGCGCATCCGGGACTAGTAGGAATGAGCAGTTCTTC,TRBJ2-1,-,TRBV7-2,TRBD2
CASSRTGAGHIQYF,TGTGCCAGCAGTCGGACAGGGGCGGGTCACATTCAGTACTTC,TRBJ2-4,-,TRBV5-6,TRBD1
CASSYSMGPDYNEQFF,TGTGCCAGCAGTTACTCGATGGGGCCGGATTACAATGAGCAGTTCTTC,TRBJ2-1,-,TRBV6-6,-
CASAFGENTEAFF,TGTGCCAGCGCCTTTGGGGAGAACACTGAAGCTTTCTTT,TRBJ1-1,few,TRBV2,-
CASSLELWGSGTRYEQYF,TGTGCCAGCAGCTTAGAGCTTTGGGGAAGCGGGACGCGGTACGAGCAGTACTTC,TRBJ2-7,-,TRBV11-2,TRBD2
CASKLAGDTDTQYF,TGTGCCAGCAAGCTAGCGGGAGACACAGATACGCAGTATTTT,TRBJ2-3,-,TRBV6-4,TRBD2
CASSWRAAGLNTEAFF,TGTGCCAGCAGTTGGCGCGCGGCAGGTTTGAACACTGAAGCTTTCTTT,TRBJ1-1,-,TRBV28,-
CASRTYPSNQPQHF,TGCGCCAGCAGGACCTATCCAAGCAATCAGCCCCAGCATTTT,TRBJ1-5,once,TRBV5-1,-
CASRSLGTPLLDEKLFF,TGTGCCAGCAGGTCCCTCGGGACGCCTCTATTGGATGAAAAACTGTTTTTT,TRBJ1-4,-,TRBV28,-
CSSLGPDTQYF,TGCAGCTCACTCGGTCCAGATACGCAGTATTTT,TRBJ2-3,-,TRBV29-1,-
CASSLANRNYGYTF,TGTGCCAGCAGCTTGGCCAACCGGAACTATGGCTACACCTTC,TRBJ1-2,-,TRBV5-6,-
CASSLAAVNYGYTF,TGTGCCAGCAGCTTGGCTGCAGTTAACTATGGCTACACCTTC,TRBJ1-2,-,TRBV5-5,-
CASRKQGTGEKLFF,TGTGCCAGCAGAAAACAGGGGACTGGAGAAAAACTGTTTTTT,TRBJ1-4,-,TRBV6-5,TRBD1
CASSVFPPTEAFF,TGTGCCAGCAGCGTATTCCCCCCCACTGAAGCTTTCTTT,TRBJ1-1,-,TRBV9,-
CASSELPSATDTQYF,TGTGCCAGCAGTGAACTCCCTAGCGCCACAGATACGCAGTATTTT,TRBJ2-3,-,TRBV6-1,-
CASSQGTGYEKLFF,TGCGCCAGCAGTCAAGGGACAGGGTATGAAAAACTGTTTTTT,TRBJ1-4,once,TRBV4-3,TRBD1
CASSSHLGTQYF,TGTGCCAGCAGTTCCCATTTGGGGACGCAGTATTTT,TRBJ2-3,-,TRBV6-5,-
CASSLAQPGQETQYF,TGCGCCAGCAGCTTGGCCCAGCCGGGACAAGAGACCCAGTACTTC,TRBJ2-5,-,TRBV5-1,-
CSVEGGYTF,TGCAGCGTTGAAGGCGGCTACACCTTC,TRBJ1-2,-,TRBV29-1,-
CASSSGHGGNNQPQHF,TGCGCCAGCAGCTCGGGCCATGGGGGAAACAATCAGCCCCAGCATTTT,TRBJ1-5,-,TRBV5-1,-
CASSAWTGGENTEAFF,TGTGCCAGCAGCGCGTGGACAGGGGGCGAAAACACTGAAGCTTTCTTT,TRBJ1-1,-,TRBV11-2,TRBD1
CASSQVQGVFTEAFF,TGTGCCAGCAGCCAAGTACAGGGGGTATTCACTGAAGCTTTCTTT,TRBJ1-1,once,TRBV3-1/TRBV3-2,TRBD1
CSVELGGPDTQYF,TGCAGCGTTGAGTTGGGGGGCCCAGATACGCAGTATTTT,TRBJ2-3,-,TRBV29-1,-
CASSRMASGRALYEQFF,TGCGCCAGCAGCCGGATGGCTAGCGGGAGGGCTCTATATGAGCAGTTCTTC,TRBJ2-1,-,TRBV4-1,TRBD2
CASSPTVGTTDTQYF,TGTGCCAGCAGCCCGACAGTCGGCACCACAGATACGCAGTATTTT,TRBJ2-3,-,TRBV7-8,-
CASSPRQLYNSPLHF,TGCGCCAGCAGCCCTCGACAACTCTATAATTCACCCCTCCACTTT,TRBJ1-6,-,TRBV4-1,-
CASSPPLTGQGVGYGYTF,TGTGCCAGCTCACCACCGTTGACAGGGCAAGGGGTCGGCTATGGCTACACCTTC,TRBJ1-2,-,TRBV18,TRBD1
CASSLGLAGVTDTQYF,TGTGCCAGCAGCTTAGGGTTGGCGGGAGTCACAGATACGCAGTATTTT,TRBJ2-3,-,TRBV7-3,TRBD2
CASSPSGQGPKNIQYF,TGTGCCAGCTCACCTTCAGGACAGGGCCCCAAAAACATTCAGTACTTC,TRBJ2-4,-,TRBV18,TRBD1
CASSYPSGPTTQETQYF,TGTGCCAGCAGTTACCCTTCAGGCCCCACGACACAAGAGACCCAGTACTTC,TRBJ2-5,-,TRBV6-2/TRBV6-3,-
CASSLDETRSSYEQYF,TGTGCCAGCAGCTTAGATGAGACGAGGAGCTCCTACGAGCAGTACTTC,TRBJ2-7,-,TRBV7-6,-
CASSDRGSEKLFF,TGTGCCAGCAGTGACAGGGGGAGTGAAAAACTGTTTTTT,TRBJ1-4,-,TRBV2,TRBD1
CASSLLFPDVTSF,TGTGCCAGCAGCTTGTTATTTCCGGACGTGACATCCTTC,TRBJ1-2,-,TRBV5-6,-
CATQGSSGANVLTF,TGTGCCACCCAGGGAAGCTCTGGGGCCAACGTCCTGACTTTC,TRBJ2-6,-,TRBV24-1,-
CASSLAVSGANVLTF,TGTGCCAGCAGCTTAGCGGTCTCTGGGGCCAACGTCCTGACTTTC,TRBJ2-6,-,TRBV7-9,-
CASSLAQGVNYGYTF,TGTGCCAGCAGCTTAGCGCAGGGGGTGAACTATGGCTACACCTTC,TRBJ1-2,-,TRBV7-8,TRBD1
CASSQDPDGNEQFF,TGCGCCAGCAGCCAAGACCCTGATGGCAATGAGCAGTTCTTC,TRBJ2-1,-,TRBV4-1,-
CASSSPLADGLAGGPYTGELFF,TGTGCCAGCAGCTCCCCGCTCGCAGATGGACTAGCGGGAGGGCCCTACACCGGGGAGCTGTTTTTT,TRBJ2-2,-,TRBV7-3,TRBD2